The source of this TCR beta chain is a study of T cell repertoires in cytomegalovirus infection. At the level of the study: Based on public TCR beta signatures, there were indications of CMV infection and of a matching HLA type.

TCRdb processed the reads anew with MiXCR; each CDR3 protein has one entry. This sample has 80,000 to 130,000 distinct CDR3 sequences, with more than 20% found just once. The study's findings and limits: Cumulative public TCR beta family frequency identified CMV carriers with the relevant HLA. Ex vivo, HLA-C-restricted CMV-specific TCR beta clonotypes prevailed over the rest of the response.

The CDR3 is 15 residues long. Per germline, CDR1 LNHDA and CDR2 SQIVND (reference sequence). V was clipped by 3 bases and J by 1 base; unmatched bases: 4. This clonotype was counted ten times or more. Its antigen is unidentified. V is TRBV19 and J is TRBJ1-1; 8 nucleotides match TRBD1. Specimen: CD8+ T cells from PBMCs. The receptor's source is a human donor in good health (CMV status not recorded). Some clones in this sample may be carry-over from other donors' samples. This chain's CDR3 is CASSIQGAGNTEAFF. The DNA of the CDR3 is TGTGCCAGTAGTATCCAGGGGGCAGGGAACACTGAAGCTTTCTTT.